This TCR beta chain is from a study of CD8 T cells in Susac syndrome. cDNA came from about 0.46 to 1 ug RNA primed by random hexamers. MiXCR, applied by TCRdb to the immunoSEQ multiplex PCR reads, yields one record per CDR3 protein. This table has 150,000 to 200,000 distinct CDR3 sequences, about 95% appearing once. Germline V CDR1 and CDR2: PRHDT, FYEKMQ (reference sequence). This CDR3 is 14 amino acids long. V lost 2 bases and J 0 bases, leaving 6 bases between the germline ends. This receptor was identified in a human donor in good health. The chain carries TRBV13 and TRBJ2-3; D not resolved. Sequencing used CD4+ T cells from PBMCs. This chain's CDR3 is CASSLIQSTDTQYF. DNA for the CDR3: TGTGCCAGCAGCTTAATCCAGAGCACAGATACGCAGTATTTT.